These 10 T cell receptor beta chains were sequenced from one sample in a study of T cells in Graves' hyperthyroidism and ophthalmopathy. From RNA transcripts, TCR beta CDR3 regions were amplified. Researchers ran a first-round RT-PCR on the TCR CDR3 using the HTBI primer set. TCRdb re-analysed the multiplex PCR reads in MiXCR, keeping a single row per CDR3 protein. The sample holds about 350,000 distinct CDR3 sequences, more than 11% seen once. Specimen: blood. Source of these receptors: a woman aged 25 to 39 with Graves' hyperthyroidism.

This clonotype has a count of ten or more. The V and J genes are TRBV28 and TRBJ1-5, with no clear D. The V gene's germline CDR1 is MDHEN and CDR2 SYDVKM. This CDR3 comprises 16 residues. V dropped 4 bases and J dropped 6 bases, with 19 bases sitting between them. CDR3 coding DNA: TGTGCCAGCAGTTCCCCCCCCGACGGAGGAGGTCAGCCCCAGCATTTT. This gives the protein CASSSPPDGGGQPQHF.

The V gene is TRBV5-1, the J gene TRBJ1-6, with TRBD1 identical over 9 bases. This CDR3 spans 14 amino acids. Losses at the gene ends were 3 bases for V and 9 bases for J; bases not matched to a gene: 4. Germline assignment: CDR1 SGHRS and CDR2 YFSETQ. CDR3 region: CASSSGQGGSPLHF. The CDR3, as DNA: TGCGCCAGCAGCTCGGGACAGGGTGGTTCACCCCTCCACTTT.

In its sample, this clonotype was seen many times. J is TRBJ2-7 and V is TRBV24-1; TRBD1 aligns across 7 bases. Germline trimming cut 4 bases from V and 3 bases from J; bases unmatched to any gene: 8. CDR3 length equals 15 residues. CDR1 is KGHDR and CDR2 is SFDVKD in the germline V gene. The CDR3, as DNA: TGTGCCACCAGTGACGCCGGGACAGCGGTCTACGAGCAGTACTTC. It codes for CATSDAGTAVYEQYF.

This clonotype was counted at least ten times. The CDR3 spells CASSYGLIGANTEAFF. CDR3 nucleotides: TGTGCCAGCAGTTACGGGTTGATAGGGGCGAACACTGAAGCTTTCTTT. The chain is built from TRBV6-2 or TRBV6-3 and TRBJ1-1, with D perhaps TRBD1 (5 bases). Germline values: CDR1 MNHEY, CDR2 SVGEGT. V lost 2 bases and J 1 base, leaving 14 bases between the germline ends. CDR3 length equals 16 residues.

V is TRBV27 and J is TRBJ1-1; TRBD1 aligns across 7 bases. Trimming cost V 7 bases and J 3 bases; bases outside gene matches: 11. The CDR3 spans 15 residues. Germline CDR1 is MNHEY and CDR2 is SMNVEV (reference sequence). This chain's CDR3 is CASTLTGKEDTEAFF. The CDR3 region has the DNA TGTGCCAGCACCCTGACAGGGAAAGAGGACACTGAAGCTTTCTTT.

The chain employs TRBV7-2 and TRBJ1-6; tentatively, D is TRBD1 (5 bases). CDR3 length equals 18 residues. CDR1 and CDR2 (germline): SGHTA, FQGNSA. Trimming shortened V by 0 bases and J by 1 base, and 13 bases separated the two germline ends. CDR3 sequence: CASSLAHLWGSYNSPLHF. The CDR3 DNA reads TGTGCCAGCAGCTTAGCACATCTTTGGGGGTCCTATAATTCACCCCTCCACTTT.

The chain is built from TRBV20-1 and TRBJ2-4, with TRBD2 matching over 8 bases. Germline CDR1 is DFQATT and CDR2 is SNEGSKA (reference sequence). This CDR3 comprises 14 residues. Trimming removed 4 bases from V and 8 bases from J; junction bases left unmatched: 10. In DNA, the CDR3 is TGCAGTGCTATGCTACGGGAGGGCCGCCACATTCAGTACTTC. Translating gives CSAMLREGRHIQYF.

In this sample, this clonotype turned up many times. This chain uses TRBV28 with TRBJ1-5; D may be TRBD1 (5 bases). Trimming removed 7 bases at V and 5 bases at J, with 15 bases between. The CDR3 contains 14 residues. Germline lookup yields CDR1 MDHEN and CDR2 SYDVKM. The CDR3 DNA sequence: TGTGCCAGCAACGGGGAGGGGTGGGATCAGCCCCAGCATTTT. Translated, it gives CASNGEGWDQPQHF.

This clonotype was detected only a few times. The chain recombines TRBV5-1 with TRBJ1-3, with D perhaps matching TRBD1 (6 bases). The CDR3 totals 15 residues. V was cut by 0 bases and J by 8 bases, with 15 bases left in between. Looked up from germline, CDR1 is SGHRS and CDR2 is YFSETQ. The CDR3 loop is CASSLEGRRQDTIYF. The CDR3 DNA reads as TGCGCCAGCAGCTTGGAAGGCAGGAGACAGGACACCATATATTTT.

Only a few counts were recorded for this clonotype. The V and J genes are TRBV19 and TRBJ2-3, with 9 bases fitting TRBD1. The CDR3 totals 16 residues. CDR1 is LNHDA, CDR2 SQIVND, per germline (reference sequence). V lost 4 bases and J lost 0; bases outside the gene matches: 5. The CDR3 nucleotides read TGTGCCAGTAGTACGAACGACAGGGGGAGCACAGATACGCAGTATTTT. It codes for CASSTNDRGSTDTQYF.